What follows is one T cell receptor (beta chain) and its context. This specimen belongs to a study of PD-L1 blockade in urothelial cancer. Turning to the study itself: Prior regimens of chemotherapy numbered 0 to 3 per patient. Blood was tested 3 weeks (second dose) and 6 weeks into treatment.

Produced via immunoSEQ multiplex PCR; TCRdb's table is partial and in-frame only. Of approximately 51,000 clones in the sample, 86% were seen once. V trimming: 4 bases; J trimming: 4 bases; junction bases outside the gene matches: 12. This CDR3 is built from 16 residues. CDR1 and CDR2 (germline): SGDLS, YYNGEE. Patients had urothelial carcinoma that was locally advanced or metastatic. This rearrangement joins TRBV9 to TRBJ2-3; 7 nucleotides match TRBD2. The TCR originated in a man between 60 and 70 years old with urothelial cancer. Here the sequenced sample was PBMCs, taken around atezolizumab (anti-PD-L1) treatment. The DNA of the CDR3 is TGTGCCAGCAGCCCACTGGGTACTAGCGTTGCAGATACGCAGTATTTT. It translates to CASSPLGTSVADTQYF.